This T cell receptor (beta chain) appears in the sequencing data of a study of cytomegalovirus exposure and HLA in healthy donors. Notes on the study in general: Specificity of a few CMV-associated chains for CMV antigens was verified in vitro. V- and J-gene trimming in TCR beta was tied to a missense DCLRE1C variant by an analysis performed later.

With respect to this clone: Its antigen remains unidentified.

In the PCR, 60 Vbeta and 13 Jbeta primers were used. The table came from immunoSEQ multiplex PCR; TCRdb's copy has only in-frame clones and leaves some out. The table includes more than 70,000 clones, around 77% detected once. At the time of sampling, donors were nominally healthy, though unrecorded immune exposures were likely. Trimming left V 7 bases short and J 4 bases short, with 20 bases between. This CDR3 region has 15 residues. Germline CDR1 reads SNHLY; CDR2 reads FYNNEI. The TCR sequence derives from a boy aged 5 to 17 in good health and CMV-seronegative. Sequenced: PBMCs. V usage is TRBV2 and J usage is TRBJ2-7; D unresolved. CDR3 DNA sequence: TGTGCCAGCAAGGCCGAGACGCTTCCGAGGTACGAGCAGTACTTC. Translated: CASKAETLPRYEQYF.